Below, 21 T cell receptor beta chains from the same sample are listed, as sequenced in a study of T cells in Graves' hyperthyroidism and ophthalmopathy. RNA transcripts gave rise to amplified TCR beta CDR3 regions. The study used the HTBI primer set for a first-round RT-PCR of the TCR CDR3. One entry per CDR3 protein, called by TCRdb with MiXCR from the multiplex PCR reads. The sample shows around 300,000 distinct CDR3 sequences, about 20% of them seen only once. The sequenced sample consisted of blood. The receptors shown here come from a man under 40 with Graves' ophthalmopathy.

The chain has TRBV2 and TRBJ2-1; possibly TRBD1 for D (5 bases). This CDR3 comprises 12 residues. V was shortened by 3 bases and J by 7 bases, with 7 bases between the two germline ends. The germline V gene encodes CDR1 SNHLY and CDR2 FYNNEI. This CDR3 reads CASSETVNEQFF. The CDR3 DNA is TGTGCCAGCAGTGAGACAGTAAATGAGCAGTTCTTC.

The chain combines TRBV12-3 or TRBV12-4 with TRBJ2-1; tentatively, D is TRBD1 or TRBD2 (6 bases each). CDR3 size: 14 residues. V dropped 8 bases and J dropped 4 bases, with 15 bases sitting between them. Here the CDR3 reads CASAAGTSYNEQFF. The CDR3 DNA reads as TGTGCCAGCGCGGCGGGGACATCTTACAATGAGCAGTTCTTC.

Regarding this clonotype: The conserved closing phenylalanine or tryptophan is absent in this CDR3, likely reflecting a read error. V and J are TRBV12-3 or TRBV12-4 and TRBJ2-6; D not resolved. Trimming shortened V by 6 bases and J by 0 bases, and 9 bases separated the two germline ends. This CDR3 has 15 amino acids. The CDR3 DNA reads as TGTGCCAGCAGGGCGCACAGCTCTGGGGCCAACGTCCTGACTTCC. This translates into CASRAHSSGANVLTS.

The rearrangement joins TRBV14 to TRBJ1-4; perhaps TRBD1 as D (5 bases). Germline V lookup: CDR1 SGHDN, CDR2 FVKESK. The CDR3 totals 16 residues. V was pared by 4 bases and J by 4 bases, with 16 bases between. The CDR3 coding sequence is TGTGCCAGCAGCCTCAGGTGGGGCGTCAGTAATGAAAAACTGTTTTTT. It yields the protein CASSLRWGVSNEKLFF. Full variable domain (outside the CDR3, taken from reference TRBV14 and TRBJ1-4): EAGVTQFPSHSVIEKGQTVTLRCDPISGHDNLYWYRRVMGKEIKFLLHFVKESKQDESGMPNNRFLAERTGGTYSTLKVQPAELEDSGVYFCASSLRWGVSNEKLFFGSGTQLSVL.

The chain couples TRBV3-1 to TRBJ2-1; 14 bases match TRBD2. The CDR3 runs to 16 residues. Germline CDR1 LGHDT, CDR2 YNNKEL (reference sequence). After removal of 4 bases from V and 8 bases from J, the junction contained 7 bases not matched to a gene. CDR3 nucleotide sequence: TGTGCCAGCAGCCTCGGGACTAGCGGGAGTGCTTATGAGCAGTTCTTC. Translation gives CASSLGTSGSAYEQFF.

This clonotype has only a few counts. The chain employs TRBV5-5 and TRBJ2-3, with a possible D match to TRBD2 (5 bases). This CDR3 is 15 amino acids long. Per germline, CDR1 SGHKS and CDR2 YYEKEE (reference sequence). With 3 bases removed from V and 2 bases from J, the gap between germline ends came to 13 bases. The CDR3 coding sequence is TGTGCCAGCAGCTCGGACTTGTTATACACAGATACGCAGTATTTT. Amino acid sequence: CASSSDLLYTDTQYF.

This clonotype was counted a few times. V is TRBV28 and J is TRBJ2-7; D call uncertain. Germline CDR1 and CDR2: MDHEN and SYDVKM. The CDR3 consists of 12 residues. V was trimmed by 3 bases and J by 7 bases, leaving 10 bases between them. CDR3 DNA sequence: TGTGCCAGCAGTTTTTTAACCTCTGAGCAGTACTTC. It encodes CASSFLTSEQYF.

The gene calls are TRBV5-5 and TRBJ1-1, with 9 nucleotides matching TRBD1. Losses at the gene ends were 2 bases for V and 5 bases for J; bases not matched to a gene: 10. Germline V gives CDR1 SGHKS, CDR2 YYEKEE (reference sequence). The CDR3 loop spans 16 amino acids. The chain's CDR3 is CASSFGTGRGGTEAFF. CDR3 coding DNA: TGTGCCAGCAGCTTCGGGACAGGGAGGGGTGGAACTGAAGCTTTCTTT.

This clonotype was counted ten times or more. The chain has TRBV20-1 and TRBJ2-1; 7 bases align to TRBD1. This CDR3 has 12 residues. Germline V gene lookup returns CDR1 DFQATT and CDR2 SNEGSKA (reference sequence). V gave up 7 bases and J gave up 5 bases; unmatched junction bases: 5. DNA of the CDR3: TGCAGTGGAGGGACAGCTAACAATGAGCAGTTCTTC. Amino acids: CSGGTANNEQFF.

The chain recombines TRBV24-1 with TRBJ2-1; 7 bases match TRBD2. The CDR3 is 17 amino acids. CDR1 and CDR2 from the germline V gene are KGHDR and SFDVKD. With V trimmed by 4 bases and J by 4 bases, 12 bases remained unmatched. CDR3 in amino acids: CATSDPNRDYLYNEQFF. The CDR3 nucleotides read TGTGCCACCAGTGACCCCAACCGGGACTACTTATACAATGAGCAGTTCTTC.

The chain joins TRBV20-1 to TRBJ2-7; D gene ambiguous. Germline values: CDR1 DFQATT, CDR2 SNEGSKA (reference sequence). Trimming cost V 3 bases and J 0 bases, with 6 bases left between them. There are 12 residues in the CDR3. In DNA form, the CDR3 reads TGCAGTGCTAGCCTAAGCTCCTACGAGCAGTACTTC. Translated: CSASLSSYEQYF.

V gene TRBV28 combines with J gene TRBJ2-1; D not resolved. The ends were cut back, 3 bases at V and 3 bases at J, with 12 bases in the middle. The CDR3 spans 15 residues. CDR1 is MDHEN, CDR2 SYDVKM, per germline. The CDR3 DNA reads as TGTGCCAGCAGTTTGGCAGCCCCAGTCTACAATGAGCAGTTCTTC. Protein: CASSLAAPVYNEQFF.

The chain combines TRBV2 with TRBJ2-2, with D possibly matching TRBD1 (5 bases). With 1 base removed from V and 2 bases from J, the gap between germline ends came to 8 bases. In germline, CDR1 is SNHLY, CDR2 FYNNEI. This CDR3 is 15 amino acids long. The CDR3 sequence is CASSEGDRNTGELFF. The CDR3 coding sequence is TGTGCCAGCAGTGAAGGCGACAGAAACACCGGGGAGCTGTTTTTT.

This clonotype was detected many times. The chain joins TRBV3-1 to TRBJ1-5, with no clear D. From germline, CDR1 is LGHDT and CDR2 YNNKEL (reference sequence). The CDR3 runs to 17 residues. V dropped 0 bases and J dropped 3 bases, with 15 bases sitting between them. CDR3 DNA: TGTGCCAGCAGCCAAGAGGGTGGAGGGAAGGCCAATCAGCCCCAGCATTTT. It specifies CASSQEGGGKANQPQHF.

The V call is TRBV2, the J call TRBJ1-2; 10 nucleotides match TRBD1. The CDR3 is made up of 15 amino acids. From germline, CDR1 is SNHLY and CDR2 FYNNEI. V was pared by 5 bases and J by 2 bases, with 5 bases of the junction left unmatched. The CDR3 nucleotides read TGTGCCAGCAGTTCCGGGACAGGGGAAAACTATGGCTACACCTTC. It yields the protein CASSSGTGENYGYTF.

The chain carries TRBV7-9 and TRBJ1-2; maybe TRBD1 (5 bases). Per germline, CDR1 SEHNR and CDR2 FQNEAQ (reference sequence). The length of the CDR3 is 13 residues. Trimming left V 0 bases short and J 7 bases short, with 9 bases between. The CDR3 DNA follows: TGTGCCAGCAGCTTAGCTACAGGTTCTGGCTACACCTTC. Its translation: CASSLATGSGYTF. Full variable domain (missing parts from reference TRBV7-9 and TRBJ1-2): DTGVSQNPRHKITKRGQNVTFRCDPISEHNRLYWYRQTLGQGPEFLTYFQNEAQLEKSRLLSDRFSAERPKGSFSTLEIQRTEQGDSAMYLCASSLATGSGYTFGSGTRLTVV.

The chain joins TRBV27 to TRBJ2-5; 15 nucleotides line up with TRBD2. This CDR3 region has 18 residues. CDR1 is MNHEY, CDR2 SMNVEV, per germline (reference sequence). Trimming removed 5 bases from V and 2 bases from J; junction bases left unmatched: 9. This CDR3 reads CASSLGLAGGPIQETQYF. The CDR3 DNA reads as TGTGCCAGCAGTCTCGGACTAGCGGGAGGGCCCATACAAGAGACCCAGTACTTC.

Ten or more counts support this clonotype. The chain links TRBV28 to TRBJ1-1; D gene ambiguous. V lost 2 bases and J 3 bases, leaving 13 bases between the germline ends. CDR3 length equals 15 residues. CDR1 MDHEN and CDR2 SYDVKM come from the germline V gene. CDR3 sequence reads: CASSLVGNGDTEAFF. The CDR3 nucleotides read TGTGCCAGCAGTTTAGTGGGGAACGGGGACACTGAAGCTTTCTTT. Using reference TRBV28 and TRBJ1-1 for the parts outside the CDR3, the full variable domain is DVKVTQSSRYLVKRTGEKVFLECVQDMDHENMFWYRQDPGLGLRLIYFSYDVKMKEKGDIPEGYSVSREKKERFSLILESASTNQTSMYLCASSLVGNGDTEAFFGQGTRLTVV.

This clonotype showed up many times. V gene TRBV18 combines with J gene TRBJ1-1; D uncertain. Looked up from germline, CDR1 is KGHSH and CDR2 is LQKENI. CDR3 length: 14 amino acids. Trimming shortened V by 3 bases and J by 0 bases, and 8 bases separated the two germline ends. In nucleotides, the CDR3 is TGTGCCAGCTCACCTGCCAGATTGAACACTGAAGCTTTCTTT. Protein: CASSPARLNTEAFF. The full variable domain, in which reference TRBV18 and TRBJ1-1 provide the parts outside the CDR3, is NAGVMQNPRHLVRRRGQEARLRCSPMKGHSHVYWYRQLPEEGLKFMVYLQKENIIDESGMPKERFSAEFPKEGPSILRIQQVVRGDSAAYFCASSPARLNTEAFFGQGTRLTVV.

This chain connects TRBV27 to TRBJ2-7; D remains unclear. V lost 8 bases, J lost 8 bases, and 19 bases lay in between. CDR3 length: 13 amino acids. Germline CDR1 MNHEY, CDR2 SMNVEV (reference sequence). CDR3 protein: CASRILGETKQYF. DNA for the CDR3: TGTGCCAGCCGAATCCTTGGGGAAACAAAGCAGTACTTC.

This clonotype was seen repeatedly, ten times or more. V gene TRBV5-1 combines with J gene TRBJ2-3; a possible D gene is TRBD2 (5 bases). This CDR3 spans 16 amino acids. The V end was cut by 1 base, the J end by 3 bases, with 15 bases between. The germline CDR1 and CDR2 sequences are SGHRS and YFSETQ. CDR3 bases: TGCGCCAGCAGCTTGTTGGGTCGAGGAGGTACAGATACGCAGTATTTT. Its translation is CASSLLGRGGTDTQYF.